One TCR beta chain is described in this entry. V dropped 10 bases and J dropped 10 bases, with 22 bases sitting between them. There are 14 residues in the CDR3. Germline CDR1 is MNHNS and CDR2 is SASEGT. TCRdb's table, derived via immunoSEQ multiplex PCR, lists solely in-frame clones and lacks some. The repertoire includes around 84,000 clones, more than 90% of them detected once, and about 0.23% sits in the top ten. The sample is drawn from a study of technical replicates of blood from a handful of donors. The specimen sequenced was T cells isolated from PBMCs. The rearrangement uses TRBV6-1 and TRBJ1-4; no clear D. This TCR was recovered from a human donor in good health. CDR3 residues: CAIQYTPTEGKLFF. The CDR3 DNA sequence: TGTGCCATCCAATATACACCTACAGAGGGAAAACTGTTTTTT.